These 11 T cell receptor beta chains were all obtained from the same sample, sequenced in a study of vaccination and CD4 T cells after COVID-19. These TCRs are of unknown antigen specificity. The study sequenced cultured CD4+ T cell DNA using the Oncomine TCR Beta short-read assay. Via MiXCR, TCRdb re-called the PCR reads, giving one row per CDR3 protein. This sample has about 3,000 distinct CDR3 sequences, with about 29% found just once. The treatment was: approximately nine-day PBMC culture with coronavirus spike peptide pools or control peptides (ViraFEST assay). The collection of CD4+ T cells from the unexposed donor took place before the COVID-19 pandemic (2011-2018). The sequenced material came from CD4+ T cells from blood, cultured in vitro. The receptors were sampled from a human donor in good health.

In this sample, this clonotype is large (0.1 to 1%). The gene calls are TRBV11-2 and TRBJ1-2, with a weak D call TRBD1 (5 bases). Trimming shortened V by 1 base and J by 3 bases, and 12 bases separated the two germline ends. The CDR3 is 15 amino acids. Germline-derived CDR1 and CDR2 are SGHAT and FQNNGV. CDR3 residues: CASSLVRGGYYGYTF. The CDR3 bases are TGTGCCAGCAGCTTAGTAAGGGGAGGGTACTATGGCTACACCTTC.

V is TRBV7-9 and J is TRBJ2-1; no clear D. The CDR3 loop spans 15 amino acids. Trimming left V 5 bases short and J 5 bases short, with 16 bases between. CDR1 is SEHNR and CDR2 is FQNEAQ in the germline V gene (reference sequence). The CDR3 coding sequence is TGTGCCAGCAGCCCAAAGCTCAGAGTTAACAATGAGCAGTTCTTC. Translated, it gives CASSPKLRVNNEQFF.

This clonotype rates as medium-sized. The rearrangement uses TRBV12-3 or TRBV12-4 and TRBJ2-2; D ambiguous. V lost 6 bases, J lost 0 bases, and 11 bases lay in between. The CDR3 consists of 15 residues. CDR3 in amino acids: CASSLRRTNTGELFF. Here the CDR3 DNA reads TGTGCCAGCAGCCTACGCCGTACGAACACCGGGGAGCTGTTTTTT.

This chain uses TRBV20-1 with TRBJ2-2, with 11 bases lining up with TRBD1. The CDR3 runs 15 residues. J lost 3 bases, V lost 3 bases, and 3 bases had no gene match. Germline V gene lookup returns CDR1 DFQATT and CDR2 SNEGSKA (reference sequence). This CDR3 reads CSASPGQGDTGELFF. As DNA, the CDR3 is TGCAGTGCTAGTCCGGGACAGGGGGACACCGGGGAGCTGTTTTTT.

The rearrangement uses TRBV7-3 and TRBJ2-2; 7 bases fit TRBD2. Germline V gives CDR1 SGHTA, CDR2 FQGTGA. V trimming: 4 bases; J trimming: 6 bases; junction bases outside the gene matches: 2. The CDR3 contains 13 residues. CDR3 sequence: CASSSTSPGELFF. In DNA form, the CDR3 reads TGTGCCAGCAGCTCGACTAGCCCCGGGGAGCTGTTTTTT.

The chain uses TRBV5-1 and TRBJ2-1, with a possible D match to TRBD1 (6 bases). Germline V lookup: CDR1 SGHRS, CDR2 YFSETQ. This CDR3 has 15 amino acids. The ends were cut back, 2 bases at V and 5 bases at J, with 14 bases in the middle. CDR3 DNA: TGCGCCAGCAGCTTCACCCAGGGGCCAAACAATGAGCAGTTCTTC. Translation gives CASSFTQGPNNEQFF.

This clonotype has more than one count but fewer than ten. The rearrangement links TRBV21-1 to TRBJ1-4. TRBV21-1 is a recognized pseudogene. The CDR3 is made up of 16 amino acids. The CDR3: CASSKVGTAANEKLFF. CDR3 sequence (DNA): TGTGCCAGCAGCAAAGTGGGTACCGCTGCTAATGAAAAACTGTTTTTT.

This sequence joins TRBV19 and TRBJ1-3; TRBD1 might be the D (5 bases). The CDR3 runs to 15 residues. Trimming shortened V by 3 bases and J by 0 bases, and 9 bases separated the two germline ends. Per germline, CDR1 LNHDA and CDR2 SQIVND (reference sequence). DNA for the CDR3: TGTGCCAGTAGTATCCAGGGACCCTCTGGAAACACCATATATTTT. Its translation is CASSIQGPSGNTIYF.

The chain has TRBV19 and TRBJ1-2; possible D gene TRBD1, 6 bases. V gave up 5 bases and J gave up 8 bases, with 18 bases separating them. The CDR3 is made up of 14 amino acids. Germline V gene data show CDR1 as LNHDA and CDR2 as SQIVND (reference sequence). The CDR3 bases are TGTGCCAGTAGTGAACGGACAGAGGTTGACGGCTACACCTTC. Its translation is CASSERTEVDGYTF.

This clonotype was detected only a few times. The V and J genes are TRBV10-3 and TRBJ2-3; 16 bases map to TRBD2. Germline CDR1 ENHRY, CDR2 SYGVKD. V was pared by 6 bases and J by 4 bases, with 7 bases of the junction left unmatched. This CDR3 is 17 amino acids long. CDR3 sequence (DNA): TGTGCCATCAGGGGGACTAGCGGGGGGGCCGGAGCAGATACGCAGTATTTT. Translated, it gives CAIRGTSGGAGADTQYF.

This clonotype was detected a few times. This chain connects TRBV20-1 to TRBJ1-2; maybe TRBD1 (6 bases). Trimming took off 6 bases at V and 2 bases at J, with 16 bases between the two ends. CDR1 is DFQATT and CDR2 is SNEGSKA in the germline V gene (reference sequence). The CDR3 contains 14 residues. Here the CDR3 reads CSALGGGPNYGYTF. The CDR3 DNA reads TGCAGTGCCTTGGGGGGCGGGCCAAACTATGGCTACACCTTC.